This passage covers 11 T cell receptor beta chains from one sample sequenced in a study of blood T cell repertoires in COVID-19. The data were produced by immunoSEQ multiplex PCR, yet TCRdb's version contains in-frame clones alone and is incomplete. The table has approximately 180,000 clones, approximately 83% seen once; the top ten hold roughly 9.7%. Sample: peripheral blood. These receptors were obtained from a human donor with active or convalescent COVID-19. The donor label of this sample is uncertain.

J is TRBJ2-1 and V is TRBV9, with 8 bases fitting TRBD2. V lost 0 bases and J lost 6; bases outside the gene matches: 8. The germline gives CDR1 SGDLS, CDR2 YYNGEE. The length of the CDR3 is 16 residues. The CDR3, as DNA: TGTGCCAGCAGCGTAGTCTCAACGGGAGGGGTCAATGAGCAGTTCTTC. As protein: CASSVVSTGGVNEQFF.

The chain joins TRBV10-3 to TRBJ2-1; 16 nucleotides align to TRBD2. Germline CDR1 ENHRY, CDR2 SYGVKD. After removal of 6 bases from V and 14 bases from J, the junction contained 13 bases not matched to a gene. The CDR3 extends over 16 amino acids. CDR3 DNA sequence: TGTGCCATCAGGGCCGGGACTAGCGGGGGGGCAGGTTGGGAGTTCTTC. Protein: CAIRAGTSGGAGWEFF.

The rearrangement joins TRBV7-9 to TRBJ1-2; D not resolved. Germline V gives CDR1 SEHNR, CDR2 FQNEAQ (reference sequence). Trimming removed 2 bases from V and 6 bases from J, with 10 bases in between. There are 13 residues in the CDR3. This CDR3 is CASSLISGDGYTF. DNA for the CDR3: TGTGCCAGCAGCTTAATTTCGGGTGATGGCTACACCTTC.

CDR3 loop: CASDGDSYNEQFF. The CDR3 bases are TGTGCCTCCGACGGGGACAGCTACAATGAGCAGTTCTTC. This sequence joins TRBV7-9 and TRBJ2-1, with 7 bases matching TRBD1. Germline assignment: CDR1 SEHNR and CDR2 FQNEAQ (reference sequence). J was trimmed by 3 bases and V by 11 bases; bases with no gene match: 7. The CDR3 consists of 13 residues.

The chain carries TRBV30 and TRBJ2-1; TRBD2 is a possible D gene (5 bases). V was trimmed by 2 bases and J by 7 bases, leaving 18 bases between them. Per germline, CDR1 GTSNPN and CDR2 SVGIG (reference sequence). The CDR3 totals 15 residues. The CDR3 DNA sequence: TGTGCCTGGAGTCTCCTCCCGAGGGCCAAAAATGAGCAGTTCTTC. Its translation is CAWSLLPRAKNEQFF.

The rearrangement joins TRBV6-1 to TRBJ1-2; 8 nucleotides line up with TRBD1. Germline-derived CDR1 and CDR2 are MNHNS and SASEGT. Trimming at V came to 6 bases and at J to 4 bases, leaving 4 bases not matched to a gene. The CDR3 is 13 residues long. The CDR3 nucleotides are TGTGCCAGCAGACCCACAGGGGGCTATGGCTACACCTTC. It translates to CASRPTGGYGYTF.

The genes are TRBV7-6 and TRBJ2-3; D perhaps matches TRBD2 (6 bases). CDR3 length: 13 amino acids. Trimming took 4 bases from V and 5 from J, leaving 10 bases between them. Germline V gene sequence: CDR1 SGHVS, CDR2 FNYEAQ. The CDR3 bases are TGTGCCAGCAGCTACGGGGGTGGAGATACGCAGTATTTT. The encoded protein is CASSYGGGDTQYF. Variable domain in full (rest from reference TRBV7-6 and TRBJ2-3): GAGVSQSPRYKVTKRGQDVALRCDPISGHVSLYWYRQALGQGPEFLTYFNYEAQQDKSGLPNDRFSAERPEGSISTLTIQRTEQRDSAMYRCASSYGGGDTQYFGPGTRLTVL.

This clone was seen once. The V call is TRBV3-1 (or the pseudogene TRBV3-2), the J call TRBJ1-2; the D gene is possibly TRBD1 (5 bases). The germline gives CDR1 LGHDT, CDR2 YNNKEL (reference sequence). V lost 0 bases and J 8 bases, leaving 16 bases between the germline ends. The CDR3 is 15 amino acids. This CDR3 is CASSQDWGSTMGYTF. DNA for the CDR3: TGTGCCAGCAGCCAAGACTGGGGCAGCACCATGGGCTACACCTTC.

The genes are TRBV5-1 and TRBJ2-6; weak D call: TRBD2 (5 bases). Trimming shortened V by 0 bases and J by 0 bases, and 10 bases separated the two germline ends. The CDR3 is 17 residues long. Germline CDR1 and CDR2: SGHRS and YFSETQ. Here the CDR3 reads CASSLVAGLSGANVLTF. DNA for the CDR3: TGCGCCAGCAGCTTGGTCGCAGGACTCTCTGGGGCCAACGTCCTGACTTTC. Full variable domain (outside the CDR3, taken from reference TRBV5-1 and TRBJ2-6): KAGVTQTPRYLIKTRGQQVTLSCSPISGHRSVSWYQQTPGQGLQFLFEYFSETQRNKGNFPGRFSGRQFSNSRSEMNVSTLELGDSALYLCASSLVAGLSGANVLTFGAGSRLTVL.

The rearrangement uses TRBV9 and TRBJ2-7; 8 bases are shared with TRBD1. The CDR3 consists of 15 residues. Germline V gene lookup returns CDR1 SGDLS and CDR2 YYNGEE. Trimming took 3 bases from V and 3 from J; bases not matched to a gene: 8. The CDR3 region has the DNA TGTGCCAGCAGCGGAACAGGGGGATACAGCTACGAGCAGTACTTC. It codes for CASSGTGGYSYEQYF.

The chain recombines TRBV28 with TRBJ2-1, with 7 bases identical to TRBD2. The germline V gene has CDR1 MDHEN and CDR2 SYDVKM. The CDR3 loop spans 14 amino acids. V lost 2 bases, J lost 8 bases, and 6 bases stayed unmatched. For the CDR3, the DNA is TGTGCCAGCAGTTTAGCGGGAGACAAGGATGAGCAGTTCTTC. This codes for CASSLAGDKDEQFF.